A single sample is the source of the 15 T cell receptor beta chains below, sequenced in a study of regulatory T cells in long-lasting Graves disease (TCRdb year 2021). Interpreted using the paper, the time point label stands for: newly diagnosed GD, antithyroid drugs for less than 3 months. RNA was extracted from PBMCs in TRIzol for both TCR sequencing and RNA sequencing. Preparation of the library involved multiplex PCR. The sequencer listed for this sample is Illumina HiSeq 4000. TCR beta libraries were built with iRepertoire HTBI primers and Arm-PCR amplification of CDR3 regions. TCRdb redid the processing of the public reads, applying fastp at Q25 and MiXCR, and retained in-frame beta chains. Every CDR3 protein is listed once, alongside the most common genes and DNA of its rows. Here the sample has fewer than 650,000 distinct CDR3 sequences; more than 15% occur a single time. The ten largest make up 12% of the sample.

This sample was also put to use in a study of T cells in Graves' hyperthyroidism and ophthalmopathy.

This specimen consisted of peripheral blood mononuclear cells (PBMCs), obtained at new diagnosis, from a patient treated with antithyroid drugs. These receptors all come from a man in his late teens or twenties with Graves disease. Donor details come from another sample of the same person, matched by shared clones.

A few counts support this clonotype. The V call is TRBV29-1, the J call TRBJ2-1, with unresolved D. The germline gives CDR1 SQVTM, CDR2 ANQGSEA. The CDR3 has 14 amino acids. V was pared by 5 bases and J by 0 bases, with 11 bases between. CDR3 bases: TGCAGCGTTCCAAGGCGGAGCTCCTACAATGAGCAGTTCTTC. Its translation: CSVPRRSSYNEQFF.

At least ten counts were recorded for this clonotype. V usage is TRBV2 and J usage is TRBJ2-7, with 10 nucleotides matching TRBD2. This CDR3 spans 13 amino acids. Germline V gives CDR1 SNHLY, CDR2 FYNNEI. After removal of 6 bases from V and 5 bases from J, the junction contained 4 bases not matched to a gene. DNA of the CDR3: TGTGCCAGCAGCCTAGCGGGAGTTAACGAGCAGTACTTC. It translates to CASSLAGVNEQYF.

This clonotype was seen only a few times. The chain links TRBV28 to TRBJ2-7; TRBD1 aligns across 10 bases. V lost 1 base and J lost 2; bases outside the gene matches: 5. Per germline, CDR1 MDHEN and CDR2 SYDVKM. This CDR3 is built from 16 residues. The CDR3 sequence is CASSLFGTGEAYEQYF. The CDR3 nucleotides are TGTGCCAGCAGTTTATTCGGGACAGGGGAAGCCTACGAGCAGTACTTC.

This clonotype has a handful of counts. The chain uses TRBV28 and TRBJ1-1, with 11 bases fitting TRBD1. The CDR3 runs 16 residues. CDR1 is MDHEN and CDR2 is SYDVKM in the germline V gene. V gave up 9 bases and J gave up 3 bases; unmatched junction bases: 12. The CDR3 loop reads CASTTPPGQGDTEAFF. The DNA for the CDR3 is TGTGCCAGTACTACCCCACCGGGACAGGGGGACACTGAAGCTTTCTTT.

This clonotype was seen a few times. The chain couples TRBV7-8 to TRBJ1-2, with 7 bases identical to TRBD1. From germline, CDR1 is SGHVS and CDR2 FQNEAQ. The CDR3 is 15 residues long. Trimming removed 1 base from V and 5 bases from J; junction bases left unmatched: 7. As DNA, the CDR3 is TGTGCCAGCAGCTTAGGTAGTGCAGGGGGGTATGGCTACACCTTC. Protein: CASSLGSAGGYGYTF.

The CDR3 spells CATSQPPGTSGTHEQFF. In nucleotides, the CDR3 is TGTGCCACCAGCCAACCTCCTGGGACTAGCGGGACGCATGAGCAGTTCTTC. This chain uses TRBV15 with TRBJ2-1, with 13 bases aligning to TRBD2. With 5 bases clipped from V and 8 bases from J, the junction kept 12 bases outside the gene matches. The CDR3 extends over 17 amino acids. Germline CDR1 reads LNHNV; CDR2 reads YYDKDF (reference sequence).

J is TRBJ2-5 and V is TRBV19; 8 positions agree with TRBD2. There are 18 residues in the CDR3. V was pared by 3 bases and J by 0 bases, with 12 bases of the junction left unmatched. Per germline, CDR1 LNHDA and CDR2 SQIVND (reference sequence). The CDR3 coding sequence is TGTGCCAGTAGTATCGTCCACAGCGGGGGAGAATACCAAGAGACCCAGTACTTC. It encodes CASSIVHSGGEYQETQYF.

This clonotype was observed at least ten times. The chain employs TRBV10-3 and TRBJ2-2; the D gene is possibly TRBD1 (5 bases). The CDR3 length is 15 residues. The V gene lost 3 bases and the J gene lost 5 bases, with 13 bases spanning the gap. Germline CDR1 ENHRY, CDR2 SYGVKD. The CDR3 DNA follows: TGTGCCATCAGTGACCCAGGGTTGAAAACCGGGGAGCTGTTTTTT. Encoded protein: CAISDPGLKTGELFF.

The sample holds many counts of this clonotype. DNA for the CDR3: TGCAGCGTCGCATTGAGACTAGCGGGAGACGAGCAGTACTTC. It yields the protein CSVALRLAGDEQYF. The V call is TRBV29-1, the J call TRBJ2-7; 12 positions match TRBD2. The CDR3 spans 14 residues. J lost 5 bases, V lost 6 bases, and 8 bases had no gene match. CDR1 and CDR2 from the germline V gene are SQVTM and ANQGSEA.

This clonotype has at least ten counts. CDR3: CAWSVRFNQPQHF. CDR3 in DNA: TGTGCCTGGAGTGTACGGTTTAACCAGCCCCAGCATTTT. The chain is built from TRBV30 and TRBJ1-5; the D is unclear. V dropped 0 bases and J dropped 7 bases, with 10 bases sitting between them. CDR3 length: 13 amino acids. Per germline, CDR1 GTSNPN and CDR2 SVGIG (reference sequence).

V usage is TRBV9 and J usage is TRBJ2-7, with unresolved D. From germline, CDR1 is SGDLS and CDR2 YYNGEE. Trimming took off 0 bases at V and 2 bases at J, with 9 bases between the two ends. The CDR3 has 14 residues. Here the CDR3 DNA reads TGTGCCAGCAGCGTAGAGGCAGGCCCCTACGAGCAGTACTTC. Translation: CASSVEAGPYEQYF.

The chain links TRBV28 to TRBJ2-3, with 9 positions matching TRBD2. V was clipped by 10 bases and J by 0 bases; unmatched bases: 11. The CDR3 sequence is 16 residues long. Germline lookup yields CDR1 MDHEN and CDR2 SYDVKM. CDR3 residues: CATTLGLAISTDTQYF. The DNA for the CDR3 is TGTGCCACGACGCTAGGACTAGCGATAAGCACAGATACGCAGTATTTT.

The table lists this clonotype with many counts. The chain combines TRBV28 with TRBJ2-7; D might be TRBD1 (5 bases). This CDR3 is built from 15 residues. Deletions cut 4 bases from V and 1 base from J, with 14 bases between. CDR1 and CDR2 from the germline V gene are MDHEN and SYDVKM. The CDR3 DNA follows: TGTGCCAGCAGTTCCTGGGGCGCGGAGTCCTACGAGCAGTACTTC. It encodes CASSSWGAESYEQYF.

The J gene is TRBJ1-3, the V gene TRBV4-1; TRBD1 is a possible D gene (5 bases). V was shortened by 1 base and J by 0 bases, with 10 bases between the two germline ends. The CDR3 covers 16 residues. Looked up from germline, CDR1 is MGHRA and CDR2 is YSYEKL. CDR3 sequence (DNA): TGCGCCAGCAGCCAAGTTAGTGGGGGCTCTGGAAACACCATATATTTT. Translated, it gives CASSQVSGGSGNTIYF.

In its sample, this clonotype was seen many times. The rearrangement joins TRBV29-1 to TRBJ2-1; possibly TRBD2 for D (7 bases). Trimming shortened V by 0 bases and J by 4 bases, and 10 bases separated the two germline ends. From germline, CDR1 is SQVTM and CDR2 ANQGSEA. This CDR3 has 14 residues. CDR3 region: CSVEEGGRYNEQFF. In nucleotides, the CDR3 is TGCAGCGTTGAAGAGGGGGGGCGATACAATGAGCAGTTCTTC.